This T cell receptor beta chain was sequenced for a study of beta chain features in type 1 diabetes. The sequenced template was cDNA made from the entire isolated RNA. The protocol was immunoSEQ multiplex PCR, while the TCRdb copy is restricted to in-frame clones and leaves out a portion. The sample has some 900,000 clones; 17% are singletons. The origin of this receptor is a woman aged 18-35 years in good health. Specimen: naive CD4+ T cells from blood.

In DNA form, the CDR3 reads TGTGCCACTAGGAGACGGGACAGGGGGTCAGAGACCCAGTACTTC. Translation gives CATRRRDRGSETQYF. This chain connects TRBV6-5 to TRBJ2-5; 11 positions match TRBD1. V dropped 10 bases and J dropped 4; count of bases not matched to a gene: 11. The CDR3 has 15 residues. Germline-derived CDR1 and CDR2 are MNHEY and SVGAGI.